These T cell receptor beta chains were read from a single sample in a study of T cell responses to AZD1222 COVID-19 vaccine. The table came from immunoSEQ multiplex PCR; TCRdb's copy has only in-frame clones and leaves some out. The sample consists of around 160,000 clones, about 81% of them appearing once. Sequencing was performed on peripheral blood, taken on day 0 of MenACWY control vaccination. Source of these receptors: an adult in good health. Both conserved end residues are part of each CDR3. A D gene is named only where the DNA matches it firmly. Clone size is shown for a subset of rows, as once, few, many or a class of expanded clone.

NA TRBJ2-2 TRBV6-5 many TGTGCCAGCGAGGGAGTGGGCGCCGGGGAGCTGTTTTTT CASEGVGAGELFF
NA TRBJ2-5 TRBV15 NA TGTGCCACCAGCAGTGAGGTGCAGGGTGAGACCCAGTACTTC CATSSEVQGETQYF
TRBD2 TRBJ2-3 TRBV7-2 NA TGTGCCAGCAGCCCGGGGGGGGGCACAGATACGCAGTATTTT CASSPGGGTDTQYF
TRBD1 TRBJ1-2 TRBV29-1 once TGCAGCGTCCTACCGGGGACAGGGGGTAGAGCTAACTATGGCTACACCTTC CSVLPGTGGRANYGYTF
NA TRBJ1-5 TRBV28 medium-sized TGTGCCAGCACCCTTAGACAGGACGGCAATCAGCCCCAGCATTTT CASTLRQDGNQPQHF
TRBD1 TRBJ2-7 TRBV7-3 NA TGTGCCAGCAGCTTAATCGGGACAGGGGGCTACGAGCAGTACTTC CASSLIGTGGYEQYF
NA TRBJ2-2 TRBV27 NA TGTGCCAGCAGTTTATCTTGGGTTTCCGGGGAGCTGTTTTTT CASSLSWVSGELFF
TRBD1 TRBJ2-1 TRBV5-1 NA TGCGCCAGCAGCACCGGGACAGCTTCGCTACACAATGAGCAGTTCTTC CASSTGTASLHNEQFF
NA TRBJ2-5 TRBV28 few TGTGCCACCCTATGGGGGGTAGGAGGGCAGGGGACCCAGTACTTC CATLWGVGGQGTQYF
NA TRBJ1-5 TRBV7-8 NA TGTGCCAGCAGCTTACAGTTACATAGCAATCAGCCCCAGCATTTT CASSLQLHSNQPQHF
TRBD1 TRBJ2-5 TRBV7-8 NA TGTGCCAGCAGCTTAGGGGGGACAGGGGGACAAGAGACCCAGTACTTC CASSLGGTGGQETQYF
TRBD1 TRBJ2-3 TRBV28 NA TGTGCCAGCAGTGCCCGACAGGGCCCCACAGATACGCAGTATTTT CASSARQGPTDTQYF
NA TRBJ1-1 TRBV14 NA TGTGCCAGCAGCCTCACTCGGGGGAACACTGAAGCTTTCTTT CASSLTRGNTEAFF
NA TRBJ1-2 TRBV11-2 few TGTGCCAGCAGCAAGGGTTGGGGCTACACCTTC CASSKGWGYTF
TRBD2 TRBJ2-5 TRBV18 NA TGTGCCAGCTCACCATCCCTAGCGGGGGCAGAGACCCAGTACTTC CASSPSLAGAETQYF
TRBD1 TRBJ1-6 TRBV4-1 NA TGCGCCAGCAGCCGATCCTCCGGGACAGGCAGTTCACCCCTCCACTTT CASSRSSGTGSSPLHF
NA TRBJ2-2 TRBV10-3 NA TGTGCCATCAGTTCGAACACCGGGGAGCTGTTTTTT CAISSNTGELFF
NA TRBJ1-5 TRBV6-5 NA TGTGCCAGCGCACTACTGGTTGATCAGCCCCAGCATTTT CASALLVDQPQHF
NA TRBJ2-5 TRBV29-1 NA TGCAGCGTTGAGGTGGACTACAGCGGACCGGGGGAGACCCAGTACTTC CSVEVDYSGPGETQYF
TRBD1 TRBJ1-2 TRBV6-5 once TGTGCCAGCACCCCGGGACAGGCCTTCTATGGCTACACCTTC CASTPGQAFYGYTF
NA TRBJ2-5 TRBV27 NA TGTGCCAGCAGTTTAACGGGGTCCCCAGAGGAGACCCAGTACTTC CASSLTGSPEETQYF
NA TRBJ2-2 TRBV7-8 NA TGTGCCAGCAGCGTAGCCAGGGTGTTCGCCGGGGAGCTGTTTTTT CASSVARVFAGELFF
TRBD1 TRBJ1-5 TRBV2 NA TGTGCCAGCAATGGACAGGGTGCGAATCAGCCCCAGCATTTT CASNGQGANQPQHF
TRBD2 TRBJ2-7 TRBV4-2 few TGTGCCAGCAGCCAAGATCGAGCGGGGGCCCTCTCCTACGAGCAGTACTTC CASSQDRAGALSYEQYF
TRBD1 TRBJ1-2 TRBV5-8 NA TGTGCCAGCAGCAAAACAGGGGGTCGTGGCTACACCTTC CASSKTGGRGYTF
NA TRBJ2-2 TRBV18 NA TGTGCCAGCTCACCAAGTAGAGAAACGAACACCGGGGAGCTGTTTTTT CASSPSRETNTGELFF
NA TRBJ1-3 TRBV7-9 NA TGTGCCAGCAGCTTTTACGAAAACACCATATATTTT CASSFYENTIYF
NA TRBJ1-1 TRBV19 NA TGTGCCAGTAGTCTCCGGACACGAACTGAAGCTTTCTTT CASSLRTRTEAFF
NA TRBJ1-1 TRBV6-6 NA TGTGCCAGCAGAAGGGGAGGGAACACTGAAGCTTTCTTT CASRRGGNTEAFF
NA TRBJ1-2 TRBV20-1 NA TGCAGTGCTAGTTTCGGCGACTATGGCTACACCTTC CSASFGDYGYTF
TRBD1 TRBJ1-6 TRBV6-5 once TGTGCCAGCAGTTCCGTAGGGCAGGGGGGTAATTCACCCCTCCACTTT CASSSVGQGGNSPLHF
NA TRBJ2-1 TRBV7-2 NA TGTGCCAGCAGCTTAATGGCTAGACTAAACAATGAGCAGTTCTTC CASSLMARLNNEQFF
NA TRBJ1-2 TRBV12-5 NA TGTGCTAGTGGTTTTTCAGGGTTCGGTGGCTACACCTTC CASGFSGFGGYTF
NA TRBJ1-3 TRBV4-1 NA TGCGCCAGCAGCCAAGACCCCAGTAGCGGAAACACCATATATTTT CASSQDPSSGNTIYF
NA TRBJ1-2 TRBV20-1 NA TGCAGTGCTAGTTACGGGAAAGGAGGCTACACCTTC CSASYGKGGYTF
NA TRBJ2-3 TRBV7-7 NA TGTGCCAGCAGCCCAGGGAGCACAGATACGCAGTATTTT CASSPGSTDTQYF
NA TRBJ2-5 TRBV5-6 NA TGTGCCAGCAGCTTGGGACCCCCCGGGGGGCGAGAGACCCAGTACTTC CASSLGPPGGRETQYF
NA TRBJ1-2 TRBV19 NA TGTGCCAGTAGTATTGGACAGCTTCCAGCTAACTATGGCTACACCTTC CASSIGQLPANYGYTF
TRBD1 TRBJ1-2 TRBV18 NA TGTGCCAGCTCACCAGTTAGGGGGCAGGGCTATGGCTACACCTTC CASSPVRGQGYGYTF
NA TRBJ2-1 TRBV7-3 NA TGTGCCAGCAGCCTGTTGACAGCAGACAATGAGCAGTTCTTC CASSLLTADNEQFF
TRBD2 TRBJ2-3 TRBV12-3/TRBV12-4 NA TGTGCCAGCAGTTCGGGGGGAATAGATACGCAGTATTTT CASSSGGIDTQYF
NA TRBJ1-1 TRBV18 NA TGTGCCAGCTCTCTCCGTCGGGGGACGAACACTGAAGCTTTCTTT CASSLRRGTNTEAFF
NA TRBJ2-1 TRBV4-2 NA TGTGCCAGCAGCCAAGGTGGGGGCTCCTACAATGAGCAGTTCTTC CASSQGGGSYNEQFF